One sample yielded the 6 T cell receptor beta chains listed below, sequenced in a study of cytomegalovirus exposure and HLA in healthy donors. Researchers ran the PCR with 60 Vbeta and 13 Jbeta primers. Assay used: immunoSEQ multiplex PCR; TCRdb lists only in-frame clones, some missing. The profile shows about 190,000 clones, 81% of them singletons. The source material was PBMCs. These receptors all come from a man between 40 and 49 years old in good health and CMV-seropositive.

The chain links TRBV4-2 to TRBJ2-7; D uncertain. CDR3 size: 15 residues. Germline V gives CDR1 LGHNA, CDR2 YNFKEQ. The V end lost 2 bases, the J end lost 4 bases, and 15 bases lay between the germline ends. In DNA form, the CDR3 reads TGTGCCAGCAGCCAAACAACAACTCAGGTTTACGAGCAGTACTTC. As protein: CASSQTTTQVYEQYF.

The rearrangement joins TRBV19 to TRBJ2-7; maybe TRBD1 (7 bases). Germline CDR1 LNHDA, CDR2 SQIVND (reference sequence). The CDR3 contains 13 residues. V gave up 3 bases and J gave up 7 bases, with 13 bases separating them. The CDR3 DNA sequence: TGTGCCAGTAGTATCGGCCAGGGGGGAGAGCAGTACTTC. It yields the protein CASSIGQGGEQYF.

The V and J genes are TRBV6-1 and TRBJ2-6; 8 bases agree with TRBD2. Looked up from germline, CDR1 is MNHNS and CDR2 is SASEGT. Trimming cost V 8 bases and J 3 bases; bases outside gene matches: 6. The CDR3 contains 15 residues. The CDR3 spells CASRRGTSGANVLTF. The CDR3 DNA is TGTGCCAGCCGAAGGGGGACTAGTGGGGCCAACGTCCTGACTTTC.

The chain has TRBV18 and TRBJ2-7, with TRBD1 matching 8 bases. This CDR3 region has 15 residues. The V and J ends lost 6 bases and 6 bases, in that order; junction bases with no gene match: 13. Germline CDR1 reads KGHSH; CDR2 reads LQKENI. The CDR3 nucleotides are TGTGCCAGCTCTCTGACAGGGGCCCAAGGATCCGAGCAGTACTTC. Protein: CASSLTGAQGSEQYF.

This clone was seen just once. Other DNA variants within this sample encode the same CDR3. The chain is built from TRBV5-4 and TRBJ1-2; possibly TRBD1 for D (5 bases). Germline V gene lookup returns CDR1 SGHNT and CDR2 YYREEE (reference sequence). V was cut by 0 bases and J by 2 bases, with 5 bases left in between. The CDR3 has 13 amino acids. The CDR3 here is CASSLAGNYGYTF. CDR3 nucleotide sequence: TGTGCCAGCAGCTTGGCAGGGAACTATGGCTACACCTTC.

The count of this clone is one. The chain recombines TRBV4-2 with TRBJ1-4; 9 bases align to TRBD1. The CDR3 consists of 17 residues. Germline loops: CDR1 LGHNA, CDR2 YNFKEQ. V was clipped by 0 bases and J by 8 bases; unmatched bases: 10. CDR3: CASSQEENRGRGEKLFF. CDR3 coding DNA: TGTGCCAGCAGCCAAGAGGAGAACAGGGGGCGAGGGGAAAAACTGTTTTTT.